Included here is one TCR beta chain sequence, with context. Its specific antigen is unknown. No much larger clonotype is one base removed from it; base qualities were not supplied. This entry comes from a study of T cells after yellow fever vaccination (dated by TCRdb to the late 2010s). General notes on the study: Libraries from fractions with low cell numbers were prepared with the SMART-Seq v4 Ultra Low Input RNA kit. Bulk PBMC replicates and cell subsets were isolated from blood drawn at multiple timepoints before and after both primary and secondary immunization. To follow T-cell clones before and after primary and booster YFV17D yellow fever vaccination, bulk TCR alpha and beta repertoires were sequenced over time. The cohort comprised two healthy male donors, one aged 18 to 29 and one aged 30 to 40 years. The investigation overall reported the following: Most clones expanded after primary vaccination were re-detected after the booster (around 96% of CD4 and roughly 87% of CD8), suggesting broad memory maintenance. A small share of clonotypes occurred in both CD4 and CD8 compartments, likely arising from convergent recombination. Because only two donors were included in the study, the extent to which the findings can be generalized is limited. The secondary T-cell response was weaker than the primary response but faster, peaking on day 5 instead of day 15. FACS-sorted repertoires could contain abundant contaminating clonotypes from the bulk population, so computational filtering was required.

The germline V gene gives CDR1 as SGHRS and CDR2 as YFSETQ. The CDR3 runs 16 residues from the cysteine to the phenylalanine. The sequence is cut down to CDR3 DNA, 48 bases in frame from base 1. V and J are truncated by 4 bases and 5 bases respectively, leaving an intervening sequence of 18 bases. The sample's treatment or condition label, decoded: live attenuated yellow fever vaccine strain. At each blood-draw timepoint, two biological replicates of bulk PBMCs were obtained. PBMCs were isolated from peripheral blood using a standard Ficoll-Paque protocol. RNA was extracted with TriZol from bulk PBMCs, CD4 and CD8 fractions, and dextramer-positive and dextramer-negative fractions. TCR cDNA was synthesized by 5'RACE template switching, which introduced a universal primer site and unique molecular identifiers. Priming for cDNA synthesis came from both the TCR alpha and TCR beta constant segments. Two PCR steps were used to amplify libraries, with sample barcodes and sequencing adapters being added in the second step. Sequencing of libraries was done on Illumina HiSeq 2500 (2x100 bp) or NovaSeq (2x150 bp). The paper's processing steps were these. Reads were demultiplexed and collapsed into UMI consensus sequences with MIGEC, and V(D)J alignment was performed with MiXCR. Using edgeR on replicate PBMC samples, clonotypes were called vaccine-responding if FDR was below 0.01 and the log2 fold change was above 5 up to day 15. Each bulk clonotype was labeled CD4 or CD8 based on which sequenced repertoire, CD4 or CD8, contained the clonotype at higher abundance. Clones were called with MiXCR by TCRdb after fastp trimmed the public reads at Q25, and only in-frame beta chains were retained. For every CDR3 protein sequence, its rows merge into one entry that carries the most common genes and DNA. The V and J calls come from TCRdb's annotation, not from the publication. The sample table lists some 560,000 distinct CDR3 sequences, roughly 17% of them with a count of one. The ten largest clones take up about 18% of the sample.

This TCR derives from a young man who received the YFV17D yellow fever vaccine. Sequencing was performed on PBMCs, taken around 5 days after the first yellow fever vaccination. The sequence links TRBV5-1 to TRBJ2-2; matching of 6 bases hints at TRBD1 as the D gene. This receptor carries the CDR3 CASSPEGELSTGELFF. The nucleotides read TGCGCCAGCAGCCCCGAGGGGGAGTTAAGTACCGGGGAGCTGTTTTTT.